The next 21 T cell receptor beta chains were all read from a single sample in a study of regulatory T cells in long-lasting Graves disease. This sample's time point: newly diagnosed GD, antithyroid drugs for less than 3 months. Scientists built the TCR library using RNA that was extracted from PBMCs. To make TCR beta libraries, researchers used iRepertoire HTBI primers and Arm-PCR of CDR3 regions. Each CDR3 protein gets one entry after TCRdb re-called the multiplex PCR reads with MiXCR. The repertoire holds around 480,000 distinct CDR3 sequences, with about 16% as singletons. This same sample was also taken into another study, of T cells in Graves' hyperthyroidism and ophthalmopathy.

The source material was peripheral blood mononuclear cells (PBMCs), sampled at new diagnosis, from a patient treated with antithyroid drugs. The receptors come from a woman in her forties or fifties with Graves disease.

This chain joins TRBV7-6 and TRBJ2-3; tentatively, D is TRBD1 (6 bases). V was cut by 5 bases and J by 0 bases, with 15 bases left in between. The CDR3 runs to 16 residues. CDR1 and CDR2 from the germline V gene are SGHVS and FNYEAQ. Written as DNA, the CDR3 is TGTGCCAGCAGCCAACTCAGGGGCACTAGCACAGATACGCAGTATTTT. Translating it yields CASSQLRGTSTDTQYF.

This clonotype appeared many times. The V call is TRBV28, the J call TRBJ2-7; no clear D. Germline V gene data show CDR1 as MDHEN and CDR2 as SYDVKM. This CDR3 is 13 amino acids long. Trimming pared 3 bases from V and 6 bases from J, leaving 12 bases between. CDR3 nucleotide sequence: TGTGCCAGCAGTTTTTCCCGTGTCGGCGAGCAGTACTTC. Protein sequence: CASSFSRVGEQYF.

This clonotype was counted at least ten times. The gene calls are TRBV11-2 and TRBJ2-5; D is unclear. Germline-derived CDR1 and CDR2 are SGHAT and FQNNGV. This CDR3 comprises 14 residues. Trimming took 1 base from V and 4 from J, leaving 10 bases between them. CDR3 amino acids: CASSLVGWGETQYF. CDR3 sequence (DNA): TGTGCCAGCAGCTTAGTAGGCTGGGGAGAGACCCAGTACTTC.

This clonotype has just a few counts. The chain employs TRBV6-5 and TRBJ2-7, with D unresolved. V was pared by 0 bases and J by 0 bases, with 15 bases between. The CDR3 loop spans 17 amino acids. Germline CDR1 reads MNHEY; CDR2 reads SVGAGI. The CDR3 region is CASSYSGLTASSYEQYF. DNA of the CDR3: TGTGCCAGCAGTTACTCGGGTTTGACCGCGAGCTCCTACGAGCAGTACTTC.

V and J are TRBV3-1 and TRBJ2-7, with D tentatively TRBD2 (6 bases). Germline V gene lookup returns CDR1 LGHDT and CDR2 YNNKEL (reference sequence). CDR3 size: 14 residues. Trimming left V 4 bases short and J 3 bases short, with 13 bases between. The DNA for the CDR3 is TGTGCCAGCAGCCGCGGGGTACAGTTCTACGAGCAGTACTTC. It translates to CASSRGVQFYEQYF.

This clonotype was seen a handful of times. The V gene is TRBV24-1, the J gene TRBJ1-2; D is undetermined. With 4 bases removed from V and 11 bases from J, the gap between germline ends came to 13 bases. The CDR3 loop spans 12 amino acids. CDR1 and CDR2 from the germline V gene are KGHDR and SFDVKD. CDR3 DNA sequence: TGTGCCACCAGTGAGGTCGGTTTCGGGTACACCTTC. It is translated as CATSEVGFGYTF.

This clonotype was counted only a few times. The chain combines TRBV3-1 with TRBJ2-7; D not certain. V was shortened by 3 bases and J by 6 bases, with 9 bases between the two germline ends. CDR3 size: 12 residues. The germline CDR1 and CDR2 sequences are LGHDT and YNNKEL (reference sequence). As DNA, the CDR3 is TGTGCCAGCAGCCAGGCGGTCGGCGAGCAGTACTTC. Translated, it gives CASSQAVGEQYF.

This clonotype was observed many times. The V and J genes are TRBV20-1 and TRBJ2-1; 10 bases align to TRBD2. The CDR3 covers 13 residues. The germline V gene has CDR1 DFQATT and CDR2 SNEGSKA (reference sequence). Trimming at V came to 6 bases and at J to 8 bases, leaving 7 bases not matched to a gene. The CDR3, as DNA: TGCAGTGCCCCCCGGACTAGCGGCGATGAGCAGTTCTTC. This codes for CSAPRTSGDEQFF.

On this clonotype itself: A clone one base away is much larger, so this may be a read error. This chain links TRBV6-1 with TRBJ1-2, with unresolved D. The germline CDR1 and CDR2 sequences are MNHNS and SASEGT. This CDR3 is built from 13 residues. The CDR3 loop reads CASNSVNKGGYAF. The DNA for the CDR3 is TGTGCCAGCAACAGCGTCAATAAAGGAGGCTACGCCTTC.

This clonotype was counted ten times or more. The chain carries TRBV3-1 and TRBJ2-7; D gene ambiguous. This CDR3 has 15 amino acids. Germline V gives CDR1 LGHDT, CDR2 YNNKEL (reference sequence). The V gene lost 0 bases and the J gene lost 6 bases, with 15 bases spanning the gap. CDR3 DNA sequence: TGTGCCAGCAGCCAAGATCTACAAACGGTGGGCGAGCAGTACTTC. Residues: CASSQDLQTVGEQYF.

The chain links TRBV18 to TRBJ2-2; D gene unclear. This CDR3 is 15 amino acids long. V was shortened by 1 base and J by 3 bases, with 9 bases between the two germline ends. Germline CDR1 reads KGHSH; CDR2 reads LQKENI. CDR3 sequence reads: CASSPQVGDTGELFF. In nucleotides, the CDR3 is TGTGCCAGCTCACCACAGGTTGGGGACACCGGGGAGCTGTTTTTT.

At least ten counts were recorded for this clonotype. This chain connects TRBV10-3 to TRBJ1-5; D call uncertain. Germline V gene data show CDR1 as ENHRY and CDR2 as SYGVKD. The V gene lost 6 bases and the J gene lost 4 bases, with 4 bases spanning the gap. The CDR3 totals 11 residues. The CDR3: CAIRPNQPQHF. In DNA, the CDR3 is TGTGCCATCAGACCAAATCAGCCCCAGCATTTT.

This clonotype was observed many times. The J gene is TRBJ2-4, the V gene TRBV28; D is tentatively TRBD1 or TRBD2 (5 bases each). Germline V lookup: CDR1 MDHEN, CDR2 SYDVKM. The CDR3 is made up of 14 amino acids. Between the trimmed V and J ends, which lost 5 bases and 2 bases, there was a span of 10 bases. The CDR3 loop reads CASSTQGPKNIQYF. As DNA, the CDR3 is TGTGCCAGCAGTACTCAGGGACCCAAAAACATTCAGTACTTC.

The chain uses TRBV7-9 and TRBJ1-1; possibly TRBD1 for D (5 bases). CDR1 and CDR2 (germline): SEHNR, FQNEAQ (reference sequence). The V gene lost 4 bases and the J gene lost 1 base, with 7 bases spanning the gap. The length of the CDR3 is 13 residues. CDR3 sequence: CASSWDWNTEAFF. DNA for the CDR3: TGTGCCAGCAGCTGGGACTGGAACACTGAAGCTTTCTTT. Together with reference TRBV7-9 and TRBJ1-1, the CDR3 gives the full variable domain: DTGVSQNPRHKITKRGQNVTFRCDPISEHNRLYWYRQTLGQGPEFLTYFQNEAQLEKSRLLSDRFSAERPKGSFSTLEIQRTEQGDSAMYLCASSWDWNTEAFFGQGTRLTVV.

Many counts were recorded for this clonotype. This sequence joins TRBV6-1 and TRBJ1-4; D perhaps matches TRBD1 (6 bases). Trimming removed 7 bases from V and 8 bases from J, with 26 bases in between. This CDR3 region has 17 residues. From germline, CDR1 is MNHNS and CDR2 SASEGT. The chain's CDR3 is CASTQRGEGYAGEKLFF. CDR3 DNA: TGTGCCAGCACCCAAAGGGGGGAAGGGTACGCGGGAGAAAAACTGTTTTTT.

The chain uses TRBV12-3 or TRBV12-4 and TRBJ2-1; 7 nucleotides line up with TRBD1. The CDR3 sequence is 17 residues long. The V gene end was trimmed by 2 bases and the J gene end by 4 bases; junction bases not matched to a gene: 11. The CDR3 region has the DNA TGTGCCAGCAGTTTATGGGACCGGGACAGTTCATACAATGAGCAGTTCTTC. It codes for CASSLWDRDSSYNEQFF.

This clonotype came up many times. The chain employs TRBV6-1 and TRBJ1-2; TRBD1 agrees at 7 bases. Trimming took 5 bases from V and 1 from J; bases not matched to a gene: 4. The V gene's germline CDR1 is MNHNS and CDR2 SASEGT. CDR3 length: 14 amino acids. The CDR3 DNA follows: TGTGCCAGCAGTCTGACAGGGCGTAACTATGGCTACACCTTC. This encodes CASSLTGRNYGYTF.

The chain is built from TRBV9 and TRBJ2-7; D uncertain. The V end lost 0 bases, the J end lost 1 base, and 8 bases lay between the germline ends. This CDR3 has 14 amino acids. Germline V CDR1 and CDR2: SGDLS, YYNGEE. CDR3 in amino acids: CASSVGGESYEQYF. For the CDR3, the DNA is TGTGCCAGCAGCGTAGGGGGTGAATCCTACGAGCAGTACTTC.

V usage is TRBV4-1 and J usage is TRBJ2-5, with D possibly TRBD2 on 6 matching bases. This CDR3 contains 15 residues. Between the trimmed V and J ends, which lost 7 bases and 2 bases, there was a span of 17 bases. Per germline, CDR1 MGHRA and CDR2 YSYEKL. CDR3 residues: CASTLFAGTQETQYF. The CDR3 DNA follows: TGCGCCAGCACCCTCTTCGCAGGGACTCAAGAGACCCAGTACTTC.

The chain employs TRBV9 and TRBJ2-1; 7 bases match TRBD2. This CDR3 contains 16 residues. The ends lost 4 bases at V and 0 bases at J; junction bases unmatched: 7. From germline, CDR1 is SGDLS and CDR2 YYNGEE. The CDR3 loop is CASSPSPSGSYNEQFF. The CDR3 DNA reads TGTGCCAGCAGCCCATCACCTAGCGGCTCCTACAATGAGCAGTTCTTC.

This chain connects TRBV30 to TRBJ1-1, with D maybe TRBD1 (6 bases). The germline gives CDR1 GTSNPN, CDR2 SVGIG (reference sequence). V dropped 5 bases and J dropped 7 bases, with 17 bases sitting between them. The CDR3 totals 13 residues. In DNA, the CDR3 is TGTGCCTGGCAGCCCGGGGGGCTTCGTGAAGCTTTCTTT. Translating it yields CAWQPGGLREAFF.